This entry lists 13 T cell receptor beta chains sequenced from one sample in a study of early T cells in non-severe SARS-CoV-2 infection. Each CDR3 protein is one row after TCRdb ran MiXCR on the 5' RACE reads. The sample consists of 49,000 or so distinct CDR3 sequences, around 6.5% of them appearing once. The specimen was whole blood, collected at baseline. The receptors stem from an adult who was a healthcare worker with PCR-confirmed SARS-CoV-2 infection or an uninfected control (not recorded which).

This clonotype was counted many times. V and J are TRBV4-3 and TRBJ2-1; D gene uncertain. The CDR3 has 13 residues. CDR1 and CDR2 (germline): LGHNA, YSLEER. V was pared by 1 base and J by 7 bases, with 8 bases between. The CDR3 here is CASSQALENEQFF. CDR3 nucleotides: TGCGCCAGCAGCCAAGCATTAGAGAATGAGCAGTTCTTC.

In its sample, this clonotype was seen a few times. The CDR3 here is CASSGRTGGNDEQFF. The CDR3, as DNA: TGTGCCAGCTCGGGACGGACAGGGGGCAACGATGAGCAGTTCTTC. The rearrangement links TRBV18 to TRBJ2-1, with 11 bases aligning to TRBD1. Germline CDR1 KGHSH, CDR2 LQKENI. J gave up 8 bases and V 6 bases, and 9 bases lay outside the gene matches. This CDR3 region has 15 residues. The full variable domain, completed using reference TRBV18 and TRBJ2-1, is NAGVMQNPRHLVRRRGQEARLRCSPMKGHSHVYWYRQLPEEGLKFMVYLQKENIIDESGMPKERFSAEFPKEGPSILRIQQVVRGDSAAYFCASSGRTGGNDEQFFGPGTRLTVL.

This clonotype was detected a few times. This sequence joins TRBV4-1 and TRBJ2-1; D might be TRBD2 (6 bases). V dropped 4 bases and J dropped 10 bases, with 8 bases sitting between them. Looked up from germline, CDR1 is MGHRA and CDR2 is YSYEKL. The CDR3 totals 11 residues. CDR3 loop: CASSRGGEQFF. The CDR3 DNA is TGCGCCAGCAGCCGGGGAGGCGAGCAGTTCTTC.

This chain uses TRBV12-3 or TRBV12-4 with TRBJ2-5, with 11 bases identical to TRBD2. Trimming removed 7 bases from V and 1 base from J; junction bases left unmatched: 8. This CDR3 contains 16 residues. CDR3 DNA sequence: TGTGCCAGCACTAAAGGACTAGCGGGTCTCCAAGAGACCCAGTACTTC. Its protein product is CASTKGLAGLQETQYF.

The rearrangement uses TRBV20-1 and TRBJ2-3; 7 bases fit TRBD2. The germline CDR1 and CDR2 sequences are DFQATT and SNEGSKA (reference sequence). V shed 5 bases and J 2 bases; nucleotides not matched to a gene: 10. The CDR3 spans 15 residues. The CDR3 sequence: CSALKRAGHTDTQYF. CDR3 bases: TGCAGTGCTCTCAAGCGAGCGGGGCACACAGATACGCAGTATTTT.

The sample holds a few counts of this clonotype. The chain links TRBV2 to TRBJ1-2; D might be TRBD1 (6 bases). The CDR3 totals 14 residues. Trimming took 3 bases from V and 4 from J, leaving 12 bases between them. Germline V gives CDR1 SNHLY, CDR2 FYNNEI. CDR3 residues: CASSEARGSYGYTF. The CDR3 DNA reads TGTGCCAGCAGTGAGGCCAGGGGTTCCTATGGCTACACCTTC.

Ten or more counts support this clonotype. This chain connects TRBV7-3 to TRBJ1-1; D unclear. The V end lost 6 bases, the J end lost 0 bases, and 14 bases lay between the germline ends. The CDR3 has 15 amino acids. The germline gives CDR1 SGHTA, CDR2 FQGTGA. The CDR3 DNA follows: TGTGCCAGCAGTCCACTGGGCGCCATGAACACTGAAGCTTTCTTT. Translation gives CASSPLGAMNTEAFF.

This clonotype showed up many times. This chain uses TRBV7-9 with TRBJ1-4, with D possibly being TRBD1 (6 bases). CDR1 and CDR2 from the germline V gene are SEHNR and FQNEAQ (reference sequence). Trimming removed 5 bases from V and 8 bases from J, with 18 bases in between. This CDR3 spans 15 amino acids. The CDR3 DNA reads TGTGCCAGCAGCCAAGGGACATCCTTTTCCGAAAAACTGTTTTTT. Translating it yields CASSQGTSFSEKLFF.

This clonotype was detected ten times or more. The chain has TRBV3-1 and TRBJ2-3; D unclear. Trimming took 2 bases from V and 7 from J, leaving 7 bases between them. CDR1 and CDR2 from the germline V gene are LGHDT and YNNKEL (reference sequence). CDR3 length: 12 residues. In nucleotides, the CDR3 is TGTGCCAGCAGCCAACGTTTGAATACGCAGTATTTT. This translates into CASSQRLNTQYF.

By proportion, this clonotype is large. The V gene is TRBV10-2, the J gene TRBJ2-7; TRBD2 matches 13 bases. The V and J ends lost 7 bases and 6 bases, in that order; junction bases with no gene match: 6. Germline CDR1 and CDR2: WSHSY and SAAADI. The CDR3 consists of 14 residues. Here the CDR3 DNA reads TGCGCCAGCACCCCGGGACTAGCGGGGTCCGAGCAGTACTTC. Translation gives CASTPGLAGSEQYF.

CDR3 amino acids: CASSLRQGNEKLFF. DNA of the CDR3: TGTGCCAGCAGCTTACGACAGGGCAACGAAAAACTGTTTTTT. The chain links TRBV13 to TRBJ1-4; 7 positions match TRBD1. The CDR3 runs to 14 residues. With V trimmed by 2 bases and J by 8 bases, 5 bases remained unmatched. Germline V gene data show CDR1 as PRHDT and CDR2 as FYEKMQ (reference sequence).

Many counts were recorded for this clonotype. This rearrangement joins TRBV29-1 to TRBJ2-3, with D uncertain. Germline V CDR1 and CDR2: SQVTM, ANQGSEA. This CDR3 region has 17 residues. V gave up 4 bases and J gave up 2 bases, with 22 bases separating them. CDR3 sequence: CSVAPETRDQYTDTQYF. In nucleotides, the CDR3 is TGCAGCGTTGCCCCGGAGACACGCGACCAGTACACAGATACGCAGTATTTT.

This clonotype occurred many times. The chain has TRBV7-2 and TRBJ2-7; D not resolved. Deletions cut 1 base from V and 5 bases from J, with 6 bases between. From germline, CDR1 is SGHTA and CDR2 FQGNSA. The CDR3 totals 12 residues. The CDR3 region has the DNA TGTGCCAGCAGCTTAGGGTTAAACGAGCAGTACTTC. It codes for CASSLGLNEQYF.